Each of the 19 T cell receptor beta chains below was sequenced from the same sample in a study of T cells in Graves' hyperthyroidism and ophthalmopathy. Authors of the study amplified TCR beta CDR3 regions from RNA transcripts. First-round RT-PCR with HTBI primers amplified the TCR CDR3 region. TCRdb called the multiplex PCR reads again in MiXCR, with one record for every CDR3 protein. This sample has 750,000 to 900,000 distinct CDR3 sequences, with roughly 37% found just once. The specimen was blood. All receptors derive from a man aged 18 to 30 with Graves' hyperthyroidism.

This clonotype was picked up many times. The genes are TRBV7-9 and TRBJ1-2; 7 bases map to TRBD1. Unmatched junction bases numbered 14, after V lost 5 bases and J lost 2 bases. Germline V CDR1 and CDR2: SEHNR, FQNEAQ (reference sequence). The CDR3 extends over 17 amino acids. CDR3 DNA: TGTGCCAGCAGCGACGTGACAGGGCAGCTACAGAACTATGGCTACACCTTC. Translating gives CASSDVTGQLQNYGYTF.

In its sample, this clonotype was seen many times. This chain uses TRBV29-1 with TRBJ1-1; TRBD1 agrees at 7 bases. The CDR3 length is 12 residues. Germline loops: CDR1 SQVTM, CDR2 ANQGSEA. The J segment lost 7 bases and the V segment lost 0 bases, leaving 2 bases of the junction unmatched. The CDR3 DNA follows: TGCAGCGTTGAAGATGGGACAGTTGAAGCTTTCTTT. Protein sequence: CSVEDGTVEAFF.

This clonotype was counted a few times. This rearrangement joins TRBV20-1 to TRBJ2-7, with D perhaps matching TRBD1 (6 bases). The CDR3 consists of 14 residues. V lost 1 base and J lost 3, with 13 bases in between. CDR1 and CDR2 (germline): DFQATT, SNEGSKA (reference sequence). CDR3 nucleotide sequence: TGCAGTGCTAGAGTACAGGGAATTGACTACGAGCAGTACTTC. Encoded protein: CSARVQGIDYEQYF.

The J gene is TRBJ2-2, the V gene TRBV7-9; 9 bases align to TRBD1. Per the germline V gene, CDR1 is SEHNR and CDR2 is FQNEAQ (reference sequence). V shed 3 bases, J shed 3 bases, and the junction held 11 bases outside the gene matches. The length of the CDR3 is 18 residues. The CDR3 protein is CASSFSLERTGDTGELFF. As DNA, the CDR3 is TGTGCCAGCAGCTTTTCTCTTGAGAGGACAGGGGACACCGGGGAGCTGTTTTTT.

The gene calls are TRBV5-1 and TRBJ1-2, with TRBD1 matching over 7 bases. V was pared by 2 bases and J by 3 bases, with 7 bases of the junction left unmatched. This CDR3 comprises 15 residues. Germline V gene sequence: CDR1 SGHRS, CDR2 YFSETQ. CDR3: CASSFLSGTDYGYTF. The CDR3 nucleotides read TGCGCCAGCAGCTTCTTATCCGGGACAGACTATGGCTACACCTTC.

As to this clonotype: This could be a read error, since a much larger clone is one nucleotide away. J is TRBJ2-7 and V is TRBV11-1; D unresolved. This CDR3 is 14 amino acids long. Germline assignment: CDR1 SGHAT and CDR2 FQDESV (reference sequence). Deletions cut 2 bases from V and 2 bases from J, with 10 bases between. CDR3 protein: CASSLISLTYEQYF. The CDR3 bases are TGTGCCAGCAGCTTAATCAGCCTTACCTACGAGCAGTACTTC.

The chain links TRBV9 to TRBJ2-2; TRBD1 might be the D (6 bases). Germline V gene lookup returns CDR1 SGDLS and CDR2 YYNGEE. The CDR3 loop spans 17 amino acids. V was shortened by 4 bases and J by 0 bases, with 16 bases between the two germline ends. The CDR3 is CASSITRDKTNTGELFF. The DNA for the CDR3 is TGTGCCAGCAGCATCACCCGGGACAAGACGAACACCGGGGAGCTGTTTTTT.

J is TRBJ2-5 and V is TRBV20-1, with 8 bases that match TRBD2. Germline values: CDR1 DFQATT, CDR2 SNEGSKA (reference sequence). The CDR3 extends over 15 amino acids. Losses at the gene ends were 1 base for V and 5 bases for J; bases not matched to a gene: 9. The CDR3 DNA is TGCAGTGCTAGAGTCGGAAGCGGGAGAACCGAGACCCAGTACTTC. Protein: CSARVGSGRTETQYF.

The genes are TRBV10-3 and TRBJ2-5, with 9 bases fitting TRBD1. Germline CDR1 is ENHRY and CDR2 is SYGVKD. The CDR3 is made up of 18 amino acids. Trimming took 3 bases from V and 3 from J; bases not matched to a gene: 14. The CDR3 region has the DNA TGTGCCATCAGTGAAAGAGGTGCGGGACAGGGTGTCGAAGAGACCCAGTACTTC. Protein sequence: CAISERGAGQGVEETQYF.

As to this clonotype: A read error may be the cause here, since a much bigger clone is one base away. The V and J genes are TRBV15 and TRBJ1-1, with TRBD1 as a possible D gene (5 bases). V dropped 8 bases and J dropped 2 bases, with 18 bases sitting between them. This CDR3 comprises 15 residues. Germline V CDR1 and CDR2: LNHNV, YYDKDF (reference sequence). CDR3 residues: CATSMDRDSNTEAFF. The CDR3 nucleotides are TGTGCCACCTCGATGGACCGGGACTCAAACACTGAAGCTTTCTTT. The full variable domain, in which reference TRBV15 and TRBJ1-1 provide the parts outside the CDR3, is DAMVIQNPRYQVTQFGKPVTLSCSQTLNHNVMYWYQQKSSQAPKLLFHYYDKDFNNEADTPDNFQSRRPNTSFCFLDIRSPGLGDTAMYLCATSMDRDSNTEAFFGQGTRLTVV.

This clonotype was counted ten times or more. The chain combines TRBV2 with TRBJ2-7; the D is unclear. Germline V gene sequence: CDR1 SNHLY, CDR2 FYNNEI. This CDR3 has 10 amino acids. The V gene lost 6 bases and the J gene lost 6 bases, with 6 bases spanning the gap. CDR3 nucleotide sequence: TGTGCCAGCAGCGGCCCCGAGCAGTACTTC. Amino acids: CASSGPEQYF.

J is TRBJ1-4 and V is TRBV29-1, with D unresolved. The CDR3 has 11 amino acids. Germline lookup yields CDR1 SQVTM and CDR2 ANQGSEA. The V end was cut by 8 bases, the J end by 8 bases, with 12 bases between. CDR3 in amino acids: CSLRLDEKLFF. Written as DNA, the CDR3 is TGCAGCTTGCGGTTGGACGAAAAACTGTTTTTT.

The J gene is TRBJ1-4, the V gene TRBV5-1; 9 positions match TRBD1. Germline CDR1 is SGHRS and CDR2 is YFSETQ. The V and J ends lost 2 bases and 8 bases, in that order; junction bases with no gene match: 7. This CDR3 has 15 residues. The DNA for the CDR3 is TGCGCCAGCAGCTTCGCGGGACAGGGCTACGAAAAACTGTTTTTT. This gives the protein CASSFAGQGYEKLFF.

There are many counts of this clonotype. The chain links TRBV29-1 to TRBJ1-1; TRBD1 might be the D (6 bases). The germline V gene has CDR1 SQVTM and CDR2 ANQGSEA. Trimming cost V 4 bases and J 4 bases, with 13 bases left between them. The CDR3 totals 13 residues. CDR3 nucleotides: TGCAGCGTTGCCGGGGGCGTAAGCACTGAAGCTTTCTTT. Its protein product is CSVAGGVSTEAFF.

The chain links TRBV7-3 to TRBJ2-2, with 8 bases fitting TRBD1. CDR1 SGHTA and CDR2 FQGTGA come from the germline V gene. V was clipped by 5 bases and J by 6 bases; unmatched bases: 14. The CDR3 is 17 amino acids. The CDR3 DNA sequence: TGTGCCAGCAGCCCCACCACCGGGACAGGTTATTCCGGGGAGCTGTTTTTT. Amino acids: CASSPTTGTGYSGELFF.

This clonotype was seen a few times. V is TRBV12-3 or TRBV12-4 and J is TRBJ2-5, with 7 bases matching TRBD1. The CDR3 consists of 11 residues. The trim removed 6 bases at V and 6 bases at J, leaving 1 base unmatched. CDR3 in amino acids: CASRQGQTQYF. CDR3 coding DNA: TGTGCCAGCAGACAGGGGCAGACCCAGTACTTC.

This clonotype appeared a few times. DNA for the CDR3: TGCAGTGCCCAAGGGACTGACACTGCCTACGAGCAGTACTTC. This translates into CSAQGTDTAYEQYF. This sequence joins TRBV20-1 and TRBJ2-7; perhaps TRBD2 as D (6 bases). From germline, CDR1 is DFQATT and CDR2 SNEGSKA (reference sequence). The germline V and J ends were trimmed by 6 bases and 2 bases, with 17 bases remaining between them. There are 14 residues in the CDR3.

This clonotype was seen a handful of times. The rearrangement joins TRBV7-2 to TRBJ2-7; D may be TRBD2 (5 bases). V lost 5 bases to trimming and J lost 2 bases, with 19 bases between them. The CDR3 has 16 amino acids. Germline loops: CDR1 SGHTA, CDR2 FQGNSA. CDR3 sequence reads: CASSPPPASRTYEQYF. The CDR3 DNA follows: TGTGCCAGCAGCCCGCCCCCGGCTAGCAGAACCTACGAGCAGTACTTC.

This clonotype showed up many times. The V call is TRBV20-1, the J call TRBJ2-7; TRBD2 matches at 13 bases. Looked up from germline, CDR1 is DFQATT and CDR2 is SNEGSKA (reference sequence). The length of the CDR3 is 14 residues. Unmatched junction bases numbered 8, after V lost 6 bases and J lost 6 bases. The CDR3 is CSASVGLAGSEQYF. CDR3 coding DNA: TGCAGTGCCTCGGTGGGACTAGCGGGATCCGAGCAGTACTTC.